This T cell receptor (beta chain) was recorded in a study of T cell responses to AZD1222 COVID-19 vaccine. Study-level findings and limits: Close to half of all spike-specific TCRs reportedly target regions of the variants that are unmutated.

Profiling relied on immunoSEQ multiplex PCR, and the TCRdb table lists in-frame clones only, not all of them. This sample has about 84,000 clones, with 75% to 90% found just once. Regarding this clone: Its antigen is as yet unknown.

V shed 3 bases and J shed 1 base, with 3 bases lying between them. Germline V gives CDR1 GTSNPN, CDR2 SVGIG (reference sequence). The CDR3 sequence is 11 residues long. Sample: peripheral blood, taken 28 days after the second AZD1222 dose. The V call is TRBV30, the J call TRBJ1-1, with D uncertain. This TCR was recovered from an adult who received the AZD1222 COVID-19 vaccine. As DNA, the CDR3 is TGTGCCTGGAGGCAGAACACTGAAGCTTTCTTT. Amino acids: CAWRQNTEAFF.